Shown below are 3 T cell receptor beta chains from a single sample sequenced in a study of shared clonotypes between healthy human individuals. Sequencing was performed with immunoSEQ multiplex PCR; in TCRdb, only in-frame clones are kept and a portion is missing. The repertoire has roughly 2.5 million clones, just over 90% of them found once; the top ten carry roughly 0.14%. The sequencing input was naive CD4+ T cells sorted from blood. Subset here: CD45RA+ positively selected. These receptors were obtained from a man younger than 35 in good health.

This chain links TRBV5-1 with TRBJ1-1, with D possibly TRBD1 on 5 matching bases. Germline V gene data show CDR1 as SGHRS and CDR2 as YFSETQ. The CDR3 runs 12 residues. V shed 2 bases and J shed 8 bases, with 10 bases lying between them. CDR3 bases: TGCGCCAGCAGCTTCCCGACAGAAGAAGCTTTCTTT. This gives the protein CASSFPTEEAFF. Supplemented by reference TRBV5-1 and TRBJ1-1, the full variable domain reads KAGVTQTPRYLIKTRGQQVTLSCSPISGHRSVSWYQQTPGQGLQFLFEYFSETQRNKGNFPGRFSGRQFSNSRSEMNVSTLELGDSALYLCASSFPTEEAFFGQGTRLTVV.

The chain couples TRBV28 to TRBJ2-7; 11 bases agree with TRBD2. Germline V gene sequence: CDR1 MDHEN, CDR2 SYDVKM. This CDR3 is built from 16 residues. The J segment lost 2 bases and the V segment lost 3 bases, leaving 6 bases of the junction unmatched. The CDR3 DNA sequence: TGTGCCAGCAGTTTCCATGGGACTAGCGGTCCCTACGAGCAGTACTTC. This codes for CASSFHGTSGPYEQYF.

The genes are TRBV5-5 and TRBJ1-5; D is unresolved. Germline loops: CDR1 SGHKS, CDR2 YYEKEE (reference sequence). The ends were cut back, 0 bases at V and 0 bases at J, with 13 bases in the middle. The CDR3 is made up of 17 amino acids. The CDR3 here is CASSLGRPGNSNQPQHF. The CDR3 DNA follows: TGTGCCAGCAGCTTGGGGCGTCCTGGGAATAGCAATCAGCCCCAGCATTTT.